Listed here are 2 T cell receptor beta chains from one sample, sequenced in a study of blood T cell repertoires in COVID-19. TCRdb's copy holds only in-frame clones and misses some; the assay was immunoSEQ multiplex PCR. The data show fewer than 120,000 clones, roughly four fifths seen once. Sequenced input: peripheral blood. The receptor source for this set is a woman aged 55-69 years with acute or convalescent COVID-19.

The CDR3 loop reads CASSLSGQGGAFF. CDR3 nucleotides: TGCGCCAGCAGCTTAAGCGGACAGGGCGGGGCTTTCTTT. This rearrangement joins TRBV5-1 to TRBJ1-1; 8 bases match TRBD1. With 2 bases clipped from V and 11 bases from J, the junction kept 8 bases outside the gene matches. In germline, CDR1 is SGHRS, CDR2 YFSETQ. The length of the CDR3 is 13 residues.

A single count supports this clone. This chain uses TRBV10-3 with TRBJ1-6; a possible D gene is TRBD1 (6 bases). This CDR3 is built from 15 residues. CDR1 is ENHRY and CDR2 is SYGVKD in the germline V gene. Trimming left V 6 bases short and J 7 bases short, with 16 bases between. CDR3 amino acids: CAIRDPGVVNSPLHF. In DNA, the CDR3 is TGTGCCATCAGAGACCCAGGGGTTGTCAATTCACCCCTCCACTTT.